Given below is one T cell receptor beta chain in context. No antigen is known for it. During its preparation, the TCRbeta library received unique molecular identifiers. One entry per CDR3 protein, called by TCRdb with MiXCR from the PCR reads. The sample has around 450,000 distinct CDR3 sequences; around 15% are singletons. The data were taken from a study of T-cell reconstitution after alpha-beta-depleted transplantation in children. Findings and limits, study-wide: Newly made T cells mostly supplied T-cell counts and diversity one year after transplant. After transplant, at about two months, alpha-beta T cells were reportedly derived from several hundred expanded graft clones.

V lost 5 bases, J lost 7 bases, and 18 bases lay in between. In germline, CDR1 is MNHEY, CDR2 SMNVEV (reference sequence). The CDR3 is 15 residues long. The chain employs TRBV27 and TRBJ2-1; D is unclear. The starting material was PBMCs, mostly from graft donor cells, obtained 360 days after TCRalphabeta/CD19-depleted stem cell transplant. The clonotype was recovered from a boy under two years old who had a stem cell transplant for Wiskott-Aldrich syndrome, so the T cells may come from the graft donor. CDR3 sequence: CASSPIPIEVNEQFF. CDR3 DNA: TGTGCCAGCAGTCCTATACCCATAGAAGTTAATGAGCAGTTCTTC.